This T cell receptor beta chain was obtained from a study of a mutant IDH1 vaccine in newly diagnosed glioma. Losses at the gene ends were 2 bases for V and 0 bases for J; bases not matched to a gene: 8. The CDR3 consists of 18 residues. CDR1 and CDR2 (germline): SGHVS, FQNEAQ. This clone was observed a single time. Regarding time point: baseline, week 1 (first vaccination visit). Documented treatment: pre-vaccination baseline after standard-of-care therapy. Some clones are missing from TCRdb's copy, which holds only in-frame ones; the method was immunoSEQ multiplex PCR. The profile shows 80,000 to 100,000 clones, around four fifths of them singletons.

Sequences were derived from PBMCs, sampled from a glioma patient treated with radiotherapy, temozolomide or both. The V and J genes are TRBV7-8 and TRBJ1-5, with 9 positions matching TRBD1. This clonotype was sampled from a man in his forties or fifties with glioma. The CDR3 DNA follows: TGTGCCAGCAGCTTATCGGGACAGGGACCTTATAGCAATCAGCCCCAGCATTTT. Its translation: CASSLSGQGPYSNQPQHF.